This T cell receptor beta chain was captured in a study of cytomegalovirus exposure and HLA in healthy donors. General study results and limits: For most TCR beta V segments, an earlier analysis put the productive rate at about 87% or about 30% of the time. For presence/absence analyses, sequencing depth was assumed to be roughly uniform across donors. The investigators catalogued 150 or so TCR beta chains as cytomegalovirus-associated.

Looked up from germline, CDR1 is SQVTM and CDR2 is ANQGSEA. The CDR3 has 15 amino acids. Trimming cost V 4 bases and J 2 bases, with 17 bases left between them. A remark on this clone: Antigen specificity is unknown.

The PCR ran on 60 Vbeta and 13 Jbeta primers. TCRdb keeps only in-frame clones here, not all; method: immunoSEQ multiplex PCR. The table includes about 120,000 clones, roughly 70% detected once. This receptor was obtained from a woman aged 18 to 35 in good health and CMV-seronegative. Sequencing input: PBMCs. The chain carries TRBV29-1 and TRBJ1-2, with no clear D. CDR3 DNA: TGCAGCGTTGCGCGTCTTCTTGCTGTCAACTATGGCTACACCTTC. This translates into CSVARLLAVNYGYTF.